The present T cell receptor (beta chain) was sequenced within a study of T cell responses to AZD1222 COVID-19 vaccine. TCRdb keeps only in-frame clones here, not all; method: immunoSEQ multiplex PCR. The sample carries 130,000 or so clones, about 89% recorded once. The ends were cut back, 4 bases at V and 0 bases at J, with 13 bases in the middle. CDR3 size: 16 residues. CDR1 is MNHNY and CDR2 is SVGAGI in the germline V gene (reference sequence). This clone has a handful of counts. Its matching antigen is unknown. Study conclusions and caveats: Donors in the cohort were predominantly white British and more often female, and clonal diversity was possibly underestimated. Baseline seropositives among AZD1222 recipients totaled only 5 to 7. Nearly half of spike-specific TCRs reportedly target variant regions that are unmutated in the B.1.351 and B.1.1.7 variants. No day 14 peak samples; only post-peak repertoires were characterized.

The material was peripheral blood, obtained 28 days after the second AZD1222 dose. This rearrangement joins TRBV6-6 to TRBJ1-3; unclear D gene. The sequence came from an adult who received the AZD1222 COVID-19 vaccine. CDR3 amino acids: CASSFNTPGSGNTIYF. DNA of the CDR3: TGTGCCAGCAGTTTCAACACCCCAGGCTCTGGAAACACCATATATTTT.